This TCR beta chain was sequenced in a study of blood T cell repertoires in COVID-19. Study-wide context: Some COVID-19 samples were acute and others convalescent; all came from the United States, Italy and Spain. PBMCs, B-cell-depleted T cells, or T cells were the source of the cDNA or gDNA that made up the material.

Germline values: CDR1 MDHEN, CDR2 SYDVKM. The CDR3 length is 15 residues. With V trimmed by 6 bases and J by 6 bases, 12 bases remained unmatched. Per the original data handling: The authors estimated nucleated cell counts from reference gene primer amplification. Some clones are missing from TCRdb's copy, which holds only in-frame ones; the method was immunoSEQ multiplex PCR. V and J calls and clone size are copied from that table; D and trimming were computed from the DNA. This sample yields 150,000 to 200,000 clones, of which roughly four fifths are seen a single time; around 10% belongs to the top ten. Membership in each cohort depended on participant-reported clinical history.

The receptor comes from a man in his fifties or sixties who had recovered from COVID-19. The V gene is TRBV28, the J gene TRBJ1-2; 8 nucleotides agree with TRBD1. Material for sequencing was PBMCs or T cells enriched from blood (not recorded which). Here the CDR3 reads CASSLPGGVLDGYTF. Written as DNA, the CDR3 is TGTGCCAGCAGCCTCCCAGGGGGCGTTTTAGATGGCTACACCTTC.